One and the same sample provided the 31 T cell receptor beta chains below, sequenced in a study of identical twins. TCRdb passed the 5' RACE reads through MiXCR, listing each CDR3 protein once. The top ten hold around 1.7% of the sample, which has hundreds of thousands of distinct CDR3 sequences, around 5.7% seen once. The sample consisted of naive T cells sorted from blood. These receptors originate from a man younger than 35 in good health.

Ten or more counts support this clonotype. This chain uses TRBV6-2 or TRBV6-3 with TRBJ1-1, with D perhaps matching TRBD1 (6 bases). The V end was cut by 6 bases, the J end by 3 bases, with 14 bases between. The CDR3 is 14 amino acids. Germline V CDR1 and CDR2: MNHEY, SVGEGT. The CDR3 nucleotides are TGTGCCAGCAGGATCGACAGGATCTACACTGAAGCTTTCTTT. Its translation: CASRIDRIYTEAFF.

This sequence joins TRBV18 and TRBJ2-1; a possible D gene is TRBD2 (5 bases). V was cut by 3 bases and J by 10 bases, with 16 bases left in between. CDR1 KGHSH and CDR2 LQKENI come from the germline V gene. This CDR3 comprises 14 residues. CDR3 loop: CASSPLSGSEEQFF. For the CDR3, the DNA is TGTGCCAGCTCACCGCTCTCGGGATCTGAGGAGCAGTTCTTC.

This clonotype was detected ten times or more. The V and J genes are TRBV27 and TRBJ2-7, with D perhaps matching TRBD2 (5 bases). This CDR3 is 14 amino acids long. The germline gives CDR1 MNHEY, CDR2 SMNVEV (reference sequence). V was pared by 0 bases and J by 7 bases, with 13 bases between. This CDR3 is CASSLSQTIGEQYV. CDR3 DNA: TGTGCCAGCAGTTTATCTCAGACTATCGGAGAGCAGTACGTC.

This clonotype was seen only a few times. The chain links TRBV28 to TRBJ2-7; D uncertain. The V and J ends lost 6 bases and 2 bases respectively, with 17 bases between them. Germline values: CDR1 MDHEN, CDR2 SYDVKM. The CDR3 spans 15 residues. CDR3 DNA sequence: TGTGCCAGCAGCGATACCTGGGCTGACACCTACGAGCAGTACTTC. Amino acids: CASSDTWADTYEQYF.

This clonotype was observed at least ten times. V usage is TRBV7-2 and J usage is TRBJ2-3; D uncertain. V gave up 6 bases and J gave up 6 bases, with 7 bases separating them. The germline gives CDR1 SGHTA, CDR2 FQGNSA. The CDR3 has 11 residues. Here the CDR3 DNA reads TGTGCCAGCAGGCTAGGGGATACGCAGTATTTT. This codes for CASRLGDTQYF.

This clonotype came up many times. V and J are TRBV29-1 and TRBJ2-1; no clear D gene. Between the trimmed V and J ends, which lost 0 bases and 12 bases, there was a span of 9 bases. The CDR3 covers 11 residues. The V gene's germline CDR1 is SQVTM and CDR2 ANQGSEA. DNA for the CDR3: TGCAGCGTTGAAGATGAGATCGGGCAGTTCTTC. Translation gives CSVEDEIGQFF.

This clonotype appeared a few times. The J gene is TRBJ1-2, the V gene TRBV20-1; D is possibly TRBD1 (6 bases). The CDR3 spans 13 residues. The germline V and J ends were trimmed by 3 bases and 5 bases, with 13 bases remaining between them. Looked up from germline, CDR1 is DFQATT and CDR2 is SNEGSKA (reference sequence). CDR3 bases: TGCAGTGCTAGGGGGACAAGACTTTATGGCTACACCTTC. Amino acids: CSARGTRLYGYTF.

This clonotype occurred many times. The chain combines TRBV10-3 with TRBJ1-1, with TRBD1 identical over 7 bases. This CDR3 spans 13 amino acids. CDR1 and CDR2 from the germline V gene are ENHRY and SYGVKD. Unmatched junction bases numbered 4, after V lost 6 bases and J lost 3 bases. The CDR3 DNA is TGTGCCATCAGCGGACAGGTAGACACTGAAGCTTTCTTT. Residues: CAISGQVDTEAFF.

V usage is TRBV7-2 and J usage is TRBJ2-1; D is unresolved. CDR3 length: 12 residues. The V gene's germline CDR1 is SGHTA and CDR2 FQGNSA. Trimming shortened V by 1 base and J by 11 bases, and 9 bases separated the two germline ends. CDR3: CASSLGWEQQFF. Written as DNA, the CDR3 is TGTGCCAGCAGCTTAGGGTGGGAACAGCAGTTCTTC.

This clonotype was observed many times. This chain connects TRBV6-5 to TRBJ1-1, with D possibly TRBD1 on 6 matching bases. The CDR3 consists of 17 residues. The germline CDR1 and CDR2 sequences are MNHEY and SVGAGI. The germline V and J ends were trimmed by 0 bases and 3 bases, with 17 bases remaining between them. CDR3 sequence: CASSYSNSGARYTEAFF. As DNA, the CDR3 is TGTGCCAGCAGTTACTCGAATTCGGGGGCCAGATACACTGAAGCTTTCTTT.

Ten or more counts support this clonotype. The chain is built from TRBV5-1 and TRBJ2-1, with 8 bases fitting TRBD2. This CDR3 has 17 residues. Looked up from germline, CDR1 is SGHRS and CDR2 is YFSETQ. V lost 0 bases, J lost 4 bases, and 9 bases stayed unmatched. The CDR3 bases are TGCGCCAGCAGCTTGGGGAGCGGGAGCGGGATGTACAATGAGCAGTTCTTC. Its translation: CASSLGSGSGMYNEQFF.

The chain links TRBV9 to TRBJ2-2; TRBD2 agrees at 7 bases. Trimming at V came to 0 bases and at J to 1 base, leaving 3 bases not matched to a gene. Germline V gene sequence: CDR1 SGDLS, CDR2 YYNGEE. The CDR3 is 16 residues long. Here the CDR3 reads CASSVDSSGNTGELFF. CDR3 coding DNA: TGTGCCAGCAGCGTAGATTCTAGCGGGAACACCGGGGAGCTGTTTTTT.

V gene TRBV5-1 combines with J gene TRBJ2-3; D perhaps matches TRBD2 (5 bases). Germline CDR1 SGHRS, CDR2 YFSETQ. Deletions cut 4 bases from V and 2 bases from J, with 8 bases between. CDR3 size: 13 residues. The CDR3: CASSRLATDTQYF. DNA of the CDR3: TGCGCCAGCAGCCGCCTAGCCACAGATACGCAGTATTTT.

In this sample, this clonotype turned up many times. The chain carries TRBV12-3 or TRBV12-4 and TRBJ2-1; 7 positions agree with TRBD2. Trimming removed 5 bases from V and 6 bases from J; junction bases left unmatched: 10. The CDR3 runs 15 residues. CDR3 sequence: CASSPYAGAGNEQFF. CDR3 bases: TGTGCCAGCAGTCCATACGCGGGAGCGGGCAATGAGCAGTTCTTC.

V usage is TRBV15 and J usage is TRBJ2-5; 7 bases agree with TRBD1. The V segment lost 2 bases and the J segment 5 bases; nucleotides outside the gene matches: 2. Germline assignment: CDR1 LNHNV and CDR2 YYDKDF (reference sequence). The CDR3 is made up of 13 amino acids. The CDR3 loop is CATSRQGQETQYF. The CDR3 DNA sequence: TGTGCCACCAGCAGACAGGGACAGGAGACCCAGTACTTC.

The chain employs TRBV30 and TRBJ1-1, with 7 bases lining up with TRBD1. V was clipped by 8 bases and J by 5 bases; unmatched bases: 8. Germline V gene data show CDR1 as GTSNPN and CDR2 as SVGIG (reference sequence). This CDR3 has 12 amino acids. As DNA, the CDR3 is TGTGCCCACTCGACAGGGCCGACTGAAGCTTTCTTT. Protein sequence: CAHSTGPTEAFF.

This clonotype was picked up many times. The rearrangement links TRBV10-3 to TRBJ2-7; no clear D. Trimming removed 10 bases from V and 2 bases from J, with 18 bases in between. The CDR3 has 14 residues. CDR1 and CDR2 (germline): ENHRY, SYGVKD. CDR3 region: CATKAFGQAYEQYF. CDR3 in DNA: TGTGCCACTAAGGCCTTTGGGCAAGCCTACGAGCAGTACTTC.

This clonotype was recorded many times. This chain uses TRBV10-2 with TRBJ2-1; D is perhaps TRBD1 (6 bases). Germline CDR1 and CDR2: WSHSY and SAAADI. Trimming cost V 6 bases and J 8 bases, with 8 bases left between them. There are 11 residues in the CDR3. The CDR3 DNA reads TGCGCCAGCAGGGGGACACATGAGCAGTTCTTC. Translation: CASRGTHEQFF.

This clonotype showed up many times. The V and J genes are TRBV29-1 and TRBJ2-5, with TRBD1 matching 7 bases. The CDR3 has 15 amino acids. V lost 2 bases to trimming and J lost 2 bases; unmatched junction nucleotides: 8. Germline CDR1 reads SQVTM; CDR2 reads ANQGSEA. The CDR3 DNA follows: TGCAGCGTTGAATCGTGGGGACAGTTGCAAGAGACCCAGTACTTC. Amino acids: CSVESWGQLQETQYF.

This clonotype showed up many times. The CDR3, as DNA: TGTGCCAGCAGCTCCCAAAGGACTAGCGGGAAAGACACAGATACGCAGTATTTT. Translating it yields CASSSQRTSGKDTDTQYF. V is TRBV11-1 and J is TRBJ2-3; 12 bases fit TRBD2. Trimming took 4 bases from V and 2 from J; bases not matched to a gene: 10. The CDR3 has 18 amino acids. Germline V gene lookup returns CDR1 SGHAT and CDR2 FQDESV (reference sequence).

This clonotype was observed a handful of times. The DNA of the CDR3 is TGCAGTGCTAGATTTTACGCGGGGACTAGCGGGCAAGAGACCCAGTACTTC. This sequence encodes CSARFYAGTSGQETQYF. The chain has TRBV20-1 and TRBJ2-5; 12 positions match TRBD2. Trimming removed 2 bases from V and 2 bases from J; junction bases left unmatched: 9. The CDR3 is 17 residues long. CDR1 and CDR2 from the germline V gene are DFQATT and SNEGSKA (reference sequence).

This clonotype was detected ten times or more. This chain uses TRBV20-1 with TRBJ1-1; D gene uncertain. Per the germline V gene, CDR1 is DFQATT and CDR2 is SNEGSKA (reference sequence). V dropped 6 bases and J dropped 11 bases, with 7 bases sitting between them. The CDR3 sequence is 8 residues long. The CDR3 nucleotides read TGCAGTGCCGAGTCGGCTTTCTTT. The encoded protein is CSAESAFF.

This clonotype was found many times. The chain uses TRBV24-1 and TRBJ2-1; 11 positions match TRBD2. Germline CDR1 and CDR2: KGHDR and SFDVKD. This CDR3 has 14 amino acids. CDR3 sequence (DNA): TGTGTCAGCGGGACTAGCGGATCCTACAATGAGCAGTTCTTC. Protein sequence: CVSGTSGSYNEQFF.

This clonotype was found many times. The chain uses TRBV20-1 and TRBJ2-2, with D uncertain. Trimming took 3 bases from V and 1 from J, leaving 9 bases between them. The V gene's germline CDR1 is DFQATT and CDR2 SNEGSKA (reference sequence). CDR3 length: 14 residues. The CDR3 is CSASFDGNTGELFF. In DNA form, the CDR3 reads TGCAGTGCTAGCTTCGACGGGAACACCGGGGAGCTGTTTTTT.

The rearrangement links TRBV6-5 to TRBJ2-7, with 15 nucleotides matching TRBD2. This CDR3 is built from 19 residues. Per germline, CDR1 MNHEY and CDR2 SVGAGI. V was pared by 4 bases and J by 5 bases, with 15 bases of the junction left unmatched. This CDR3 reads CASSSPGLAGGEWFDEQYF. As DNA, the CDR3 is TGTGCCAGCAGTTCCCCGGGACTAGCGGGAGGAGAATGGTTCGACGAGCAGTACTTC.

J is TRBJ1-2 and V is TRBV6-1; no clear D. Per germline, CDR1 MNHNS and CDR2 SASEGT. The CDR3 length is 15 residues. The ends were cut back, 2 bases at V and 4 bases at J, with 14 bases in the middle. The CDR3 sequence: CASSEISSFSYGYTF. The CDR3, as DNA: TGTGCCAGCAGTGAAATTAGTTCCTTCAGCTATGGCTACACCTTC.

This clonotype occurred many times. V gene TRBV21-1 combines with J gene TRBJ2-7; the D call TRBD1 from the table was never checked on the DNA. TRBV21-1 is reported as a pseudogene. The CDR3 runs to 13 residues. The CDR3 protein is CASSTTGSHEQYV. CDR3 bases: TGTGCCAGCAGCACCACAGGGTCCCACGAGCAGTACGTC.

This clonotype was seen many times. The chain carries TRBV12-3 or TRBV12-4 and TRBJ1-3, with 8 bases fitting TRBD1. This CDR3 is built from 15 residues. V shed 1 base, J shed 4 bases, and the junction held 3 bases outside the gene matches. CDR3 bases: TGTGCCAGCAGTTTAGACGGGACAGGAGGAAACACCATATATTTT. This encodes CASSLDGTGGNTIYF.

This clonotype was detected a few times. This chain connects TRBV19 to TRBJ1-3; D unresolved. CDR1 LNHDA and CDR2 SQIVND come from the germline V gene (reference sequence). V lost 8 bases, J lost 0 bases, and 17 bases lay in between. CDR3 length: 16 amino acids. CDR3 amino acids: CASRARRGGSGNTIYF. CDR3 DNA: TGTGCCAGTCGAGCCCGACGCGGAGGCTCTGGAAACACCATATATTTT.

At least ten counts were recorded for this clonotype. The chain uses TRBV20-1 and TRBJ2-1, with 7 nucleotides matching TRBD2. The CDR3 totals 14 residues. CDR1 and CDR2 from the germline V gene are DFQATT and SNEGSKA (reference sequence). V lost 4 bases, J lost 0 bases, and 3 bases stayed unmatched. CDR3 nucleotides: TGCAGTGCTAAATCTAGCGGCTCCTACAATGAGCAGTTCTTC. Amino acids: CSAKSSGSYNEQFF.

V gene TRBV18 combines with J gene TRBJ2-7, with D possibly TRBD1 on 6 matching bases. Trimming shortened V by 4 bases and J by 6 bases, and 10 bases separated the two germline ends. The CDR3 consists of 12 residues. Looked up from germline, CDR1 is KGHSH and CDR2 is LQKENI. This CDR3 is CASSLRGTEQYF. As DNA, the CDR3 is TGTGCCAGCTCACTCAGGGGAACCGAGCAGTACTTC.